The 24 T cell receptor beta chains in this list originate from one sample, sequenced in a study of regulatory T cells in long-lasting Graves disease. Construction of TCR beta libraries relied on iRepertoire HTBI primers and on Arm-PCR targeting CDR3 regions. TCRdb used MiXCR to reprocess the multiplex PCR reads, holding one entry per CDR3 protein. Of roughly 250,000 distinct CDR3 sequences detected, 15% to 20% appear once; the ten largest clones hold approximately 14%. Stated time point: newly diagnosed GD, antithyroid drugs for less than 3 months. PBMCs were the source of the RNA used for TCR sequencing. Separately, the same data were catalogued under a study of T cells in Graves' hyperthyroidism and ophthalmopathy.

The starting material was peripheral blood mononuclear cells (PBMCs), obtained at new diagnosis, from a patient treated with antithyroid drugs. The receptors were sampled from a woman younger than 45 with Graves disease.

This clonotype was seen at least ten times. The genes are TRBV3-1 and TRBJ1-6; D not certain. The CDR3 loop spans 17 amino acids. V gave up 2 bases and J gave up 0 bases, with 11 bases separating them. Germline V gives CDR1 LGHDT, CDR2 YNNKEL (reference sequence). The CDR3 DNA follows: TGTGCCAGCAGCCAATCCGTAGGGAGCTCCTATAATTCACCCCTCCACTTT. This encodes CASSQSVGSSYNSPLHF.

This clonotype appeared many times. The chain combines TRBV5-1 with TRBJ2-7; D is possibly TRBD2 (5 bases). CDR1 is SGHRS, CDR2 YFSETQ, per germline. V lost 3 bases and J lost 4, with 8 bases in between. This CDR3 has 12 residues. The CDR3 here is CASSSPGYEQYF. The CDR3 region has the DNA TGCGCCAGCAGCTCACCGGGGTACGAGCAGTACTTC.

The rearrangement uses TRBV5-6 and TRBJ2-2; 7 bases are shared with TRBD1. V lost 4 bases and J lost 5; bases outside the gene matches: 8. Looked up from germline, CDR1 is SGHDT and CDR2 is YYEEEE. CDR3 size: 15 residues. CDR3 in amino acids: CASSPETGTTGELFF. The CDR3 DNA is TGTGCCAGCAGCCCGGAGACAGGGACAACCGGGGAGCTGTTTTTT.

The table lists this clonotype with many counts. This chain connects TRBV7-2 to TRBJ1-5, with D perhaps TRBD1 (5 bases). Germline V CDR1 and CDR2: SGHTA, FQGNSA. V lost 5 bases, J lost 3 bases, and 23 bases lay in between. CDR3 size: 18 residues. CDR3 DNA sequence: TGTGCCAGCAGCCGCCCCCCCAGGGACCGAAGGGACAATCAGCCCCAGCATTTT. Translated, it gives CASSRPPRDRRDNQPQHF. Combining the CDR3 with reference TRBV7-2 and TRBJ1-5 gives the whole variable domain GAGVSQSPSNKVTEKGKDVELRCDPISGHTALYWYRQSLGQGLEFLIYFQGNSAPDKSGLPSDRFSAERTGGSVSTLTIQRTQQEDSAVYLCASSRPPRDRRDNQPQHFGDGTRLSIL.

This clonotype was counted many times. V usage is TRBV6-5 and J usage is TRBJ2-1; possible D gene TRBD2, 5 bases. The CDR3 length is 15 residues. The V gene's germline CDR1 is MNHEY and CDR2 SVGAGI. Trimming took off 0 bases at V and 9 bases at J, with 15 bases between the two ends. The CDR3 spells CASSYSGRILGEQFF. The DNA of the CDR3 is TGTGCCAGCAGTTACTCGGGGAGAATTTTGGGTGAGCAGTTCTTC.

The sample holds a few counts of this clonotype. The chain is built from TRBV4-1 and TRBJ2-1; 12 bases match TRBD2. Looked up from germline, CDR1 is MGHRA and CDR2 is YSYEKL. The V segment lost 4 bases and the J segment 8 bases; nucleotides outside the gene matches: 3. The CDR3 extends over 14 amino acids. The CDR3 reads CASSRTSGVDEQFF. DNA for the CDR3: TGCGCCAGCAGCCGGACTAGCGGGGTGGATGAGCAGTTCTTC.

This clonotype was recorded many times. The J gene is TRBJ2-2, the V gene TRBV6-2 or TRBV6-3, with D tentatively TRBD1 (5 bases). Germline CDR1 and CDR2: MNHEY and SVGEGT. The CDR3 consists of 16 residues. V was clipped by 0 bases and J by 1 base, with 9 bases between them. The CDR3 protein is CASSYSFTGNTGELFF. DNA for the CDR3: TGTGCCAGCAGTTACTCCTTTACAGGGAACACCGGGGAGCTGTTTTTT.

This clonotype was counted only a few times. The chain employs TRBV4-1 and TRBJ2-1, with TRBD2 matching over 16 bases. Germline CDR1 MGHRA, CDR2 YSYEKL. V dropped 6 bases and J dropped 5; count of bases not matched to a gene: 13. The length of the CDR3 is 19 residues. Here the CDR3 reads CASRQPGLAGGRGNNEQFF. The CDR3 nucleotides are TGCGCCAGCAGACAACCGGGACTAGCGGGGGGGCGGGGTAACAATGAGCAGTTCTTC.

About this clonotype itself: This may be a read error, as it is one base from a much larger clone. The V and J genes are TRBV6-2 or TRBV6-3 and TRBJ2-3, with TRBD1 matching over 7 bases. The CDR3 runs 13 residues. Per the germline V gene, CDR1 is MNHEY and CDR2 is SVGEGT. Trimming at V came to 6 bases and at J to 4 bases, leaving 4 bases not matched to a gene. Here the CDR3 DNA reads TGTGCCAGCAGGGGGGACAGTGCAGATACGCAGTATTTT. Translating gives CASRGDSADTQYF.

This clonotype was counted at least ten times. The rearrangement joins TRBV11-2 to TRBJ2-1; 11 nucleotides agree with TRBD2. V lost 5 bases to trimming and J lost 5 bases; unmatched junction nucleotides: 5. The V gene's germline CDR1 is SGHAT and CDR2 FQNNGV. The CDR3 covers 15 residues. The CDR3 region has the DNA TGTGCCAGCAGCCCCACTAGCGGGGGTCACAATGAGCAGTTCTTC. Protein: CASSPTSGGHNEQFF.

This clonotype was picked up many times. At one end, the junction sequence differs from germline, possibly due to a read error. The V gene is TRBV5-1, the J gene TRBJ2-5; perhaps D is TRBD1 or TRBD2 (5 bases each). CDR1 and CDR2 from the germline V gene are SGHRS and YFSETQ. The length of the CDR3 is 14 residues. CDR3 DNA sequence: TGCACCAGCAGCCAGACGGGGCCGGCTGAGACCCAGTACTTC. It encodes CTSSQTGPAETQYF.

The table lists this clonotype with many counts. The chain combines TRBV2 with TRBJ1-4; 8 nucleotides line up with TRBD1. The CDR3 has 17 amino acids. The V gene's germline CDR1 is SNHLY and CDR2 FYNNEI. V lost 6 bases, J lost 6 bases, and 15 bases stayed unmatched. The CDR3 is CASRLDRGRFPDEKLFF. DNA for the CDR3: TGTGCCAGCAGATTAGACAGGGGCCGTTTCCCCGATGAAAAACTGTTTTTT.

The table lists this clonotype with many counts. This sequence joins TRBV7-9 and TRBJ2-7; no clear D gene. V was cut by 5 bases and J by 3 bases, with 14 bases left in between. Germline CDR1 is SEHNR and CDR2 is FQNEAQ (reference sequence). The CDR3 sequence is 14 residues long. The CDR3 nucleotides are TGTGCCAGCAGCCGGAATTTGGACGGCTACGAGCAGTACTTC. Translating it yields CASSRNLDGYEQYF.

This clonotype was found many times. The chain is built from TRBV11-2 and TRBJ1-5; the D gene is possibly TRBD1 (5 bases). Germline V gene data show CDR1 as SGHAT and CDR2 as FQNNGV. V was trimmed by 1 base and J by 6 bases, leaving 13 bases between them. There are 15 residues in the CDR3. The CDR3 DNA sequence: TGTGCCAGCAGCTTAGCCGGGACGGGGACTCAGCCCCAGCATTTT. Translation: CASSLAGTGTQPQHF.

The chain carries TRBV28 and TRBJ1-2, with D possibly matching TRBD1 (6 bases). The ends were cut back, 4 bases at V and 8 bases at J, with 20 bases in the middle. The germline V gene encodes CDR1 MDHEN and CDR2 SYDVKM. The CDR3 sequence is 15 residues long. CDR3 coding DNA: TGTGCCAGCAGTTCCCAGGGGCAGGCAGTAAAGGGCTACACCTTC. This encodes CASSSQGQAVKGYTF.

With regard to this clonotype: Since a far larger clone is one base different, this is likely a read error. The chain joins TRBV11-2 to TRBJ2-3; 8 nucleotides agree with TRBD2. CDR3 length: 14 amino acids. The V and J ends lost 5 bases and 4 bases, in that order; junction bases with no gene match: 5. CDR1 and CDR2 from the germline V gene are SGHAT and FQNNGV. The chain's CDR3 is CASSLGRGADTQYF. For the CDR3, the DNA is TGTGCCAGCAGCCTCGGGAGGGGCGCAGATACGCAGTATTTT.

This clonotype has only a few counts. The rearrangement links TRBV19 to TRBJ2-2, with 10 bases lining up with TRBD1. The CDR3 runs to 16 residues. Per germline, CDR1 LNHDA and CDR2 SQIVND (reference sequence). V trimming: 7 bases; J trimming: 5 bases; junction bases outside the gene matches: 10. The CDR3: CASTSPGGQGTGELFF. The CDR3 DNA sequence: TGTGCCAGTACCTCACCGGGGGGACAGGGGACCGGGGAGCTGTTTTTT.

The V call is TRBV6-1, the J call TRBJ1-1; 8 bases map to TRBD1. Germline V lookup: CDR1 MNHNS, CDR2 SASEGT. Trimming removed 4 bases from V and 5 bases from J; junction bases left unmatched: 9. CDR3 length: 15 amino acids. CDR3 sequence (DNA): TGTGCCAGCAGTGGGTCGACAGGGGCCAGAACTGAAGCTTTCTTT. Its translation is CASSGSTGARTEAFF.

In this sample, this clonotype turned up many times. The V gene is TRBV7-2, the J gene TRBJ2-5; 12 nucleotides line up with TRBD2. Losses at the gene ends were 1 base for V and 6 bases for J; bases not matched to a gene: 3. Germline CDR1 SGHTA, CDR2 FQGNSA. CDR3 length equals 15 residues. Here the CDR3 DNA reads TGTGCCAGCAGCTTAGGGCTAGCGGGGGGGAAGACCCAGTACTTC. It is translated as CASSLGLAGGKTQYF.

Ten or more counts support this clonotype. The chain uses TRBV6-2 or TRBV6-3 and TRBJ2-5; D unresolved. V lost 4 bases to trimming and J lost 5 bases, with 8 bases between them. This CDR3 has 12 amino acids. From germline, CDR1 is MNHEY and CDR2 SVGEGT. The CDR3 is CASSSLGETQYF. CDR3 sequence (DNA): TGTGCCAGCAGTTCTCTGGGGGAGACCCAGTACTTC.

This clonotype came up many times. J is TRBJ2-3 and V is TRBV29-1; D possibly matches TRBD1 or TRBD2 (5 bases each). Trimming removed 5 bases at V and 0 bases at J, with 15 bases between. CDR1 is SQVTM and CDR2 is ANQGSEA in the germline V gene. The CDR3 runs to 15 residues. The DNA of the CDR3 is TGCAGCGTTCAGGGACGTCACGGGAGCACAGATACGCAGTATTTT. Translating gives CSVQGRHGSTDTQYF.

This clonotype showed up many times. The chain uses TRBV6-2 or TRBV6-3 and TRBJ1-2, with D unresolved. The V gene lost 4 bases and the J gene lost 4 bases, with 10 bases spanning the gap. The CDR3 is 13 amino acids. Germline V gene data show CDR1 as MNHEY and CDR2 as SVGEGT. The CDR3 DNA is TGTGCCAGCAGTTTAGCTGACACCTATGGCTACACCTTC. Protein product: CASSLADTYGYTF.

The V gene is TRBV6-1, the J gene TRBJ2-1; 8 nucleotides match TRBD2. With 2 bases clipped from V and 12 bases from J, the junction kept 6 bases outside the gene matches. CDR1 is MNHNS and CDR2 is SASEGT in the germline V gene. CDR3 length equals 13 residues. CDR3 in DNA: TGTGCCAGCAGTGAAATAGCGGGGCAGTGGCAGTTCTTC. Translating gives CASSEIAGQWQFF.

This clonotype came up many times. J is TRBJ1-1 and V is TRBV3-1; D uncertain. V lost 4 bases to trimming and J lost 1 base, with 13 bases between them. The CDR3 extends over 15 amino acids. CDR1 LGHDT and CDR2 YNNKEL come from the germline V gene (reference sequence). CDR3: CASSLEFGSNTEAFF. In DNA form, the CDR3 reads TGTGCCAGCAGCCTAGAATTTGGATCGAACACTGAAGCTTTCTTT. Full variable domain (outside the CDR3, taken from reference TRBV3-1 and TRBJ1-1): DTAVSQTPKYLVTQMGNDKSIKCEQNLGHDTMYWYKQDSKKFLKIMFSYNNKELIINETVPNRFSPKSPDKAHLNLHINSLELGDSAVYFCASSLEFGSNTEAFFGQGTRLTVV.